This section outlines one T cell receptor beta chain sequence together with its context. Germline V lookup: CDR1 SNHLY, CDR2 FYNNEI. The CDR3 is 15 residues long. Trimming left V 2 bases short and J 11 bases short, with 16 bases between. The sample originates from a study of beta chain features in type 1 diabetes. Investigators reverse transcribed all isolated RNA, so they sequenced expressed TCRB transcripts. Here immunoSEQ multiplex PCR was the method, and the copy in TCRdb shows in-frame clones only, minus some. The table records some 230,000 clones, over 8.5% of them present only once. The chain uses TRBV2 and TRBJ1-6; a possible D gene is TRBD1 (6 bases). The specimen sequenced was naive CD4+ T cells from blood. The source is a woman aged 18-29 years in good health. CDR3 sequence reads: CASSETGTRTTPLHF. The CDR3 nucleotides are TGTGCCAGCAGTGAAACCGGGACAAGAACTACACCCCTCCACTTT.